The 32 T cell receptor beta chains below were found in one sample sequenced in a study of identifying expanded T cells in peripheral blood (dated by TCRdb to the late 2010s). Library preparation was by the immunoSEQ multiplex PCR assay. As stored in TCRdb, this immuneACCESS dataset retains in-frame rearrangements with V and J assigned. A fraction of the clones does not appear; measured against another copy, unresolved V genes explain less than half of the discrepancy, and the remainder lacks a known reason. The sample data list about 89,000 clones, and around 88% of these were observed just once. The leading ten clones occupy 5.5% to 6.5% of the sample. Sequenced input: blood. All receptors derive from a person aged 18 to 69 in good health.

This chain uses TRBV29-1 with TRBJ2-7; D perhaps matches TRBD2 (6 bases). The CDR3 covers 12 residues. Looked up from germline, CDR1 is SQVTM and CDR2 is ANQGSEA. Deletions cut 5 bases from V and 3 bases from J, with 11 bases between. The CDR3 DNA reads as TGCAGCGTTCATCCCGGGGGCTACGAGCAGTACTTC. Its protein is CSVHPGGYEQYF.

The V gene is TRBV4-3, the J gene TRBJ2-4; possibly TRBD1 for D (5 bases). The CDR3 is 18 amino acids. Germline values: CDR1 LGHNA, CDR2 YSLEER. With 1 base removed from V and 0 bases from J, the gap between germline ends came to 16 bases. This CDR3 reads CASSQATRQGLAKNIQYF. CDR3 sequence (DNA): TGCGCCAGCAGCCAAGCTACGAGGCAGGGCCTAGCCAAAAACATTCAGTACTTC.

CDR3: CASSRQGSPYGYTF. The DNA for the CDR3 is TGTGCCAGCAGTCGACAGGGGTCCCCCTATGGCTACACCTTC. The chain combines TRBV27 with TRBJ1-2; 8 nucleotides agree with TRBD1. CDR3 length: 14 amino acids. After removal of 5 bases from V and 4 bases from J, the junction contained 6 bases not matched to a gene. Germline values: CDR1 MNHEY, CDR2 SMNVEV (reference sequence).

The chain recombines TRBV2 with TRBJ1-2; 9 positions match TRBD1. From germline, CDR1 is SNHLY and CDR2 FYNNEI. Trimming removed 8 bases from V and 7 bases from J; junction bases left unmatched: 14. This CDR3 has 15 amino acids. CDR3 in amino acids: CASPKVGQGPSGYTF. CDR3 nucleotides: TGTGCCAGCCCCAAAGTCGGACAGGGGCCTAGTGGCTACACCTTC. The entire variable domain, with the rest obtained from reference TRBV2 and TRBJ1-2, is as follows: EPEVTQTPSHQVTQMGQEVILRCVPISNHLYFYWYRQILGQKVEFLVSFYNNEISEKSEIFDDQFSVERPDGSNFTLKIRSTKLEDSAMYFCASPKVGQGPSGYTFGSGTRLTVV.

The chain links TRBV30 to TRBJ1-2; D perhaps matches TRBD1 (6 bases). The germline V gene encodes CDR1 GTSNPN and CDR2 SVGIG (reference sequence). The CDR3 is 18 residues long. The V end was cut by 4 bases, the J end by 5 bases, with 29 bases between. The CDR3, as DNA: TGTGCCTGGAACCCAGACAGGAAAGGCGTGCCGCGGGATTATGGCTACACCTTC. Residues: CAWNPDRKGVPRDYGYTF. Combining the CDR3 with reference TRBV30 and TRBJ1-2 gives the whole variable domain SQTIHQWPATLVQPVGSPLSLECTVEGTSNPNLYWYRQAAGRGLQLLFYSVGIGQISSEVPQNLSASRPQDRQFILSSKKLLLSDSGFYLCAWNPDRKGVPRDYGYTFGSGTRLTVV.

The chain links TRBV7-9 to TRBJ1-2; TRBD1 agrees at 8 bases. Germline V gives CDR1 SEHNR, CDR2 FQNEAQ (reference sequence). The CDR3 is 13 amino acids. The V gene end was trimmed by 6 bases and the J gene end by 6 bases; junction bases not matched to a gene: 6. The CDR3 DNA reads TGTGCCAGCAGATCGGACAGGGTTAATGGCTACACCTTC. Translated, it gives CASRSDRVNGYTF. The full variable domain, with the rest looked up from reference TRBV7-9 and TRBJ1-2, is DTGVSQNPRHKITKRGQNVTFRCDPISEHNRLYWYRQTLGQGPEFLTYFQNEAQLEKSRLLSDRFSAERPKGSFSTLEIQRTEQGDSAMYLCASRSDRVNGYTFGSGTRLTVV.

The chain carries TRBV5-1 and TRBJ2-5, with TRBD2 matching over 8 bases. The V gene's germline CDR1 is SGHRS and CDR2 YFSETQ. With 6 bases clipped from V and 2 bases from J, the junction kept 21 bases outside the gene matches. The CDR3 is 19 residues long. For the CDR3, the DNA is TGCGCCAGCATGGGTTTGGCTCTAGATGGCGGGGGGCCGCAAGAGACCCAGTACTTC. Translating gives CASMGLALDGGGPQETQYF.

The chain is built from TRBV5-8 and TRBJ1-2; D unclear. The CDR3 spans 13 residues. CDR1 and CDR2 from the germline V gene are SGHTS and YDEGEE. The V and J ends lost 3 bases and 0 bases respectively, with 6 bases between them. The DNA of the CDR3 is TGTGCCAGCAGCTCCACACCTAACTATGGCTACACCTTC. This codes for CASSSTPNYGYTF.

This chain links TRBV5-4 with TRBJ2-5; possibly TRBD1 or TRBD2 for D (5 bases each). CDR1 is SGHNT and CDR2 is YYREEE in the germline V gene (reference sequence). V was shortened by 4 bases and J by 1 base, with 11 bases between the two germline ends. The CDR3 covers 14 residues. In nucleotides, the CDR3 is TGTGCCAGCAGCCCCGGGACCTTCCAAGAGACCCAGTACTTC. Translated, it gives CASSPGTFQETQYF.

The V and J genes are TRBV15 and TRBJ1-5; 9 bases align to TRBD1. V shed 3 bases, J shed 6 bases, and the junction held 12 bases outside the gene matches. Per the germline V gene, CDR1 is LNHNV and CDR2 is YYDKDF (reference sequence). The CDR3 has 17 residues. In DNA, the CDR3 is TGTGCCACCAGCAGTCTGGGACAGGGTTTTGCGGGTCAGCCCCAGCATTTT. Translation: CATSSLGQGFAGQPQHF.

The chain employs TRBV5-8 and TRBJ2-7, with a weak D call TRBD2 (5 bases). V was shortened by 3 bases and J by 7 bases, with 23 bases between the two germline ends. The CDR3 loop spans 16 amino acids. Germline values: CDR1 SGHTS, CDR2 YDEGEE. Here the CDR3 reads CASSYNQATTPGEQYF. The CDR3 nucleotides are TGTGCCAGCAGCTATAATCAAGCGACTACGCCCGGGGAGCAGTACTTC.

The chain recombines TRBV9 with TRBJ1-2; D is perhaps TRBD1 (6 bases). Germline CDR1 SGDLS, CDR2 YYNGEE. V was shortened by 3 bases and J by 4 bases, with 13 bases between the two germline ends. This CDR3 has 14 amino acids. The CDR3: CASSGEGGSYGYTF. CDR3 bases: TGTGCCAGCAGCGGAGAGGGGGGTAGCTATGGCTACACCTTC.

The chain uses TRBV2 and TRBJ2-5; no reliable D call. The germline V gene encodes CDR1 SNHLY and CDR2 FYNNEI. CDR3 length: 13 amino acids. V shed 4 bases and J shed 4 bases, with 10 bases lying between them. Written as DNA, the CDR3 is TGTGCCAGCAGTGGGTTTGAAATAGAGACCCAGTACTTC. This sequence encodes CASSGFEIETQYF. Looking up the rest from reference TRBV2 and TRBJ2-5 gives the full variable domain: EPEVTQTPSHQVTQMGQEVILRCVPISNHLYFYWYRQILGQKVEFLVSFYNNEISEKSEIFDDQFSVERPDGSNFTLKIRSTKLEDSAMYFCASSGFEIETQYFGPGTRLLVL.

The V call is TRBV6-5, the J call TRBJ2-5; D perhaps matches TRBD1 (5 bases). Trimming took 2 bases from V and 5 from J, leaving 9 bases between them. Looked up from germline, CDR1 is MNHEY and CDR2 is SVGAGI. This CDR3 region has 13 residues. The CDR3 sequence is CASSYMKGETQYF. The CDR3 DNA sequence: TGTGCCAGCAGTTACATGAAGGGGGAGACCCAGTACTTC.

V usage is TRBV18 and J usage is TRBJ1-1; tentative D call: TRBD1 (6 bases). V lost 4 bases to trimming and J lost 1 base, with 10 bases between them. This CDR3 spans 14 amino acids. Germline V gene data show CDR1 as KGHSH and CDR2 as LQKENI. CDR3 in amino acids: CASSLRTENTEAFF. The CDR3 DNA reads as TGTGCCAGCTCACTAAGGACAGAGAACACTGAAGCTTTCTTT.

The chain carries TRBV4-1 and TRBJ1-2; TRBD1 is a possible D gene (5 bases). CDR3 length equals 18 residues. The ends were cut back, 1 base at V and 6 bases at J, with 24 bases in the middle. Germline V gene sequence: CDR1 MGHRA, CDR2 YSYEKL. The CDR3 nucleotides are TGCGCCAGCAGCCAAGCTGGTTTTAGGGACCGACCCCCGCATGGCTACACCTTC. It specifies CASSQAGFRDRPPHGYTF.

The CDR3 loop reads CASSLAGRGDEKLFF. The CDR3 nucleotides read TGTGCCAGCAGCTTAGCAGGCAGGGGAGATGAAAAACTGTTTTTT. The chain carries TRBV7-9 and TRBJ1-4; maybe TRBD1 (6 bases). In germline, CDR1 is SEHNR, CDR2 FQNEAQ (reference sequence). V was shortened by 0 bases and J by 6 bases, with 11 bases between the two germline ends. CDR3 length: 15 residues.

The V call is TRBV5-1, the J call TRBJ1-2; perhaps TRBD1 as D (5 bases). Deletions cut 0 bases from V and 7 bases from J, with 13 bases between. The CDR3 length is 14 residues. Germline V gene data show CDR1 as SGHRS and CDR2 as YFSETQ. The CDR3 spells CASSLAGGGSGYTF. In DNA form, the CDR3 reads TGCGCCAGCAGCTTGGCGGGGGGTGGTTCTGGCTACACCTTC.

The CDR3 loop reads CASSLWDRGLVEQYF. The CDR3 DNA follows: TGTGCCAGCAGCTTGTGGGACAGGGGTTTAGTCGAGCAGTACTTC. The V and J genes are TRBV5-5 and TRBJ2-7, with 10 positions matching TRBD1. Germline V lookup: CDR1 SGHKS, CDR2 YYEKEE (reference sequence). Germline trimming cut 1 base from V and 6 bases from J; bases unmatched to any gene: 7. The CDR3 runs 15 residues.

This sequence joins TRBV7-9 and TRBJ1-1; 7 nucleotides match TRBD1. This CDR3 region has 14 residues. Germline values: CDR1 SEHNR, CDR2 FQNEAQ (reference sequence). V lost 5 bases and J lost 1; bases outside the gene matches: 4. The DNA of the CDR3 is TGTGCCAGCAGCATGGACAGGTGGAACACTGAAGCTTTCTTT. It specifies CASSMDRWNTEAFF.

V is TRBV6-6 and J is TRBJ1-5, with D hard to call. Trimming left V 6 bases short and J 4 bases short, with 19 bases between. The germline V gene encodes CDR1 MNHNY and CDR2 SVGAGI (reference sequence). CDR3 length: 16 residues. The CDR3: CASSSSAPRLNQPQHF. In DNA, the CDR3 is TGTGCCAGCAGCTCCTCGGCCCCTCGACTTAATCAGCCCCAGCATTTT.

This chain connects TRBV7-9 to TRBJ2-3, with D unclear. In germline, CDR1 is SEHNR, CDR2 FQNEAQ (reference sequence). The CDR3 consists of 14 residues. Deletions cut 4 bases from V and 0 bases from J, with 8 bases between. The CDR3 sequence is CASSSPPSTDTQYF. For the CDR3, the DNA is TGTGCCAGCAGCTCGCCCCCTAGCACAGATACGCAGTATTTT.

This chain uses TRBV9 with TRBJ2-2; D gene uncertain. The CDR3 is 14 amino acids. The germline V gene encodes CDR1 SGDLS and CDR2 YYNGEE. Trimming cost V 4 bases and J 0 bases, with 7 bases left between them. The CDR3 DNA reads as TGTGCCAGCAGCCCGGGCCCGAACACCGGGGAGCTGTTTTTT. Translated: CASSPGPNTGELFF.

This rearrangement joins TRBV9 to TRBJ2-1; 9 bases align to TRBD1. Losses at the gene ends were 0 bases for V and 8 bases for J; bases not matched to a gene: 9. CDR1 is SGDLS, CDR2 YYNGEE, per germline. The CDR3 covers 16 residues. The CDR3 region is CASSVEGQGSNDEQFF. CDR3 coding DNA: TGTGCCAGCAGCGTAGAGGGACAGGGCAGTAACGATGAGCAGTTCTTC.

The chain has TRBV19 and TRBJ2-3, with D possibly TRBD2 on 5 matching bases. The CDR3 is 15 residues long. Germline values: CDR1 LNHDA, CDR2 SQIVND (reference sequence). Trimming left V 8 bases short and J 6 bases short, with 21 bases between. This CDR3 is CASQLDYGRPDTQYF. As DNA, the CDR3 is TGTGCCAGTCAGCTAGACTATGGACGCCCGGATACGCAGTATTTT.

This chain uses TRBV5-1 with TRBJ1-1, with 8 nucleotides matching TRBD1. Germline CDR1 is SGHRS and CDR2 is YFSETQ. CDR3 size: 15 residues. V trimming: 4 bases; J trimming: 3 bases; junction bases outside the gene matches: 8. In nucleotides, the CDR3 is TGCGCCAGCAGCACCCTCAACAGGGGGGACACTGAAGCTTTCTTT. Translating it yields CASSTLNRGDTEAFF.

This rearrangement joins TRBV7-2 to TRBJ1-1; D gene uncertain. Trimming took off 0 bases at V and 0 bases at J, with 8 bases between the two ends. CDR1 SGHTA and CDR2 FQGNSA come from the germline V gene. This CDR3 has 15 amino acids. The CDR3 is CASSLAVGVNTEAFF. Written as DNA, the CDR3 is TGTGCCAGCAGCTTAGCTGTCGGGGTGAACACTGAAGCTTTCTTT.

The V gene is TRBV10-3, the J gene TRBJ1-2, with D unclear. V lost 8 bases to trimming and J lost 3 bases, with 10 bases between them. Germline V gives CDR1 ENHRY, CDR2 SYGVKD. This CDR3 comprises 12 residues. CDR3: CAIRPEYYGYTF. CDR3 nucleotides: TGTGCCATCCGACCGGAATACTATGGCTACACCTTC.

The chain couples TRBV5-1 to TRBJ2-1; D gene uncertain. The V gene's germline CDR1 is SGHRS and CDR2 YFSETQ. This CDR3 has 15 residues. V lost 2 bases and J 9 bases, leaving 18 bases between the germline ends. This chain's CDR3 is CASSFEAQGIGEQFF. CDR3 bases: TGCGCCAGCAGCTTCGAGGCGCAAGGGATTGGTGAGCAGTTCTTC.

J is TRBJ2-3 and V is TRBV9; tentative D call: TRBD2 (5 bases). The V and J ends lost 4 bases and 1 base respectively, with 16 bases between them. This CDR3 is 16 amino acids long. From germline, CDR1 is SGDLS and CDR2 YYNGEE. CDR3 DNA sequence: TGTGCCAGCAGCCGGATAAAAACCGGGGGCACAGATACGCAGTATTTT. As protein: CASSRIKTGGTDTQYF.

The chain links TRBV10-2 to TRBJ2-1; perhaps D is TRBD1 or TRBD2 (6 bases each). V was clipped by 0 bases and J by 1 base, with 13 bases between them. Looked up from germline, CDR1 is WSHSY and CDR2 is SAAADI. CDR3 length: 17 residues. The CDR3 DNA reads as TGCGCCAGCAGTGAGTCAGGGGGGCGCCGGTCCTACAATGAGCAGTTCTTC. It codes for CASSESGGRRSYNEQFF.

This chain connects TRBV9 to TRBJ2-1; 9 bases line up with TRBD2. Germline V lookup: CDR1 SGDLS, CDR2 YYNGEE. The CDR3 spans 16 residues. J lost 4 bases, V lost 0 bases, and 5 bases had no gene match. Here the CDR3 reads CASSVVETSGYNEQFF. For the CDR3, the DNA is TGTGCCAGCAGCGTAGTAGAGACTAGCGGATACAATGAGCAGTTCTTC.